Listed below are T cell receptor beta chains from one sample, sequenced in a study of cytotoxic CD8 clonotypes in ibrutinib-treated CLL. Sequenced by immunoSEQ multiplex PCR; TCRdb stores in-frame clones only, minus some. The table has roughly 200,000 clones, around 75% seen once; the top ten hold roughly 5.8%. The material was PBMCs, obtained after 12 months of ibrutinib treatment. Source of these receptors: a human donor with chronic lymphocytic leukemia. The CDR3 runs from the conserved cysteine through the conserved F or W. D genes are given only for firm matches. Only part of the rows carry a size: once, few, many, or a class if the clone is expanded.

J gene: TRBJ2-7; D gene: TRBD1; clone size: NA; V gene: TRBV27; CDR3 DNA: TGTGCCAGCAGTTTCGGGACAGGAGGGTCCTACGAGCAGTACTTC; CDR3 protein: CASSFGTGGSYEQYF
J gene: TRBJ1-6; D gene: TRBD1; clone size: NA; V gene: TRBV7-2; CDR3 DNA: TGTGCCAGCAGCTATATGGACAGGGGAAATTCACCCCTCCACTTT; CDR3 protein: CASSYMDRGNSPLHF
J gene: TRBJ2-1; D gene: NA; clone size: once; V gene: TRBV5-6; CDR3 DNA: TGTGCCAGCAGCTGGCTCAACAGGGTAGCGGGCTACAATGAGCAGTTCTTC; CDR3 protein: CASSWLNRVAGYNEQFF
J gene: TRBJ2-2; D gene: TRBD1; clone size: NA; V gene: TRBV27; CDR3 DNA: TGTGCCAGCAGTCCGGACAGGGGCGCTACCGGGGAGCTGTTTTTT; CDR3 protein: CASSPDRGATGELFF
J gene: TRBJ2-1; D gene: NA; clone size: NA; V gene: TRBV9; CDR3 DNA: TGTGCCAGCAGCGTCCAGGGGAGTCCCTACAATGAGCAGTTCTTC; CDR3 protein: CASSVQGSPYNEQFF
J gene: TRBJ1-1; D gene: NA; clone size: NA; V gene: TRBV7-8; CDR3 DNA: TGTGCCAGCAGCTCTGCCAGACTCGAAGCTTTCTTT; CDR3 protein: CASSSARLEAFF
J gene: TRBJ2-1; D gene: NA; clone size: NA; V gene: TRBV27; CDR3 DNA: TGTGCCAGCAGTTTATCCTCCGGGACCCCGCTGGGGAATGAGCAGTTCTTC; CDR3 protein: CASSLSSGTPLGNEQFF
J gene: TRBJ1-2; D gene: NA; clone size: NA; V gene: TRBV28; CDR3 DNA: TGTGCCAGCAGAGGGAACCTTAACTATGGCTACACCTTC; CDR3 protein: CASRGNLNYGYTF
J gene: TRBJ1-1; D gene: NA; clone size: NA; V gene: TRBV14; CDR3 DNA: TGTGCCAGCAGGCAACAGGGTTACACTGAAGCTTTCTTT; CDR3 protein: CASRQQGYTEAFF
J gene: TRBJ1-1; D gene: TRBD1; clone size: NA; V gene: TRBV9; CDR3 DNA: TGTGCCAGCAGCGACCGACAGGGGGCACGAACTGAAGCTTTCTTT; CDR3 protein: CASSDRQGARTEAFF
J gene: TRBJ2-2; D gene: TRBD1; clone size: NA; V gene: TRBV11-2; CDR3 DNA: TGTGCCAGCAGCAGGACAGGGGCCATCAACACCGGGGAGCTGTTTTTT; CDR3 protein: CASSRTGAINTGELFF
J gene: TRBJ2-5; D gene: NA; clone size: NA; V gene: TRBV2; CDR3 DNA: TGTGCCAGCAGTGACGGGACACAGATTCGGACCCAGTACTTC; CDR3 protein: CASSDGTQIRTQYF
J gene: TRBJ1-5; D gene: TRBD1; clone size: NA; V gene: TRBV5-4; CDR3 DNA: TGTGCCAGCAGCTGGGGACAGGGTAAGAATCAGCCCCAGCATTTT; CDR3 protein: CASSWGQGKNQPQHF
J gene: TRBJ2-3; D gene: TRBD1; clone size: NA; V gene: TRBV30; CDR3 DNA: TGTGCCTGGAGTCAGGGGGTGACAGATACGCAGTATTTT; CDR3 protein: CAWSQGVTDTQYF
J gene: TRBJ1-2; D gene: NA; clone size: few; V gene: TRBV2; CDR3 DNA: TGTGCCAGCAGTGTACGGGGGCCTATTGGCTACACCTTC; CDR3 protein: CASSVRGPIGYTF
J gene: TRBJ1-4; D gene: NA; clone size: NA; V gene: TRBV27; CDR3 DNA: TGTGCCAGCAGTTCCCTGGGGCTTCGTGATGAAAAACTGTTTTTT; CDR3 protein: CASSSLGLRDEKLFF
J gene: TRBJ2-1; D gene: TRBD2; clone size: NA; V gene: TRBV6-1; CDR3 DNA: TGTGCCAGCAGTGCAGCGGGGGGCATAAGACACAATGAGCAGTTCTTC; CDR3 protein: CASSAAGGIRHNEQFF
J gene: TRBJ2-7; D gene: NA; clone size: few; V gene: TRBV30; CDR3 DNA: TGTGCCTGGGCAGGGCTAGGGGGTACGTACGAGCAGTACTTC; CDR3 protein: CAWAGLGGTYEQYF
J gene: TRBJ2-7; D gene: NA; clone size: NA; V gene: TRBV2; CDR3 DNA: TGTGCCAGCAGTGACAGGGGACCTGGTAGCGAGCAGTACTTC; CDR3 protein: CASSDRGPGSEQYF
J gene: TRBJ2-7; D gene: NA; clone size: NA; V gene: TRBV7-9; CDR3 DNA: TGTGCCAGCCTTCAGACCGGGAGCTCCTACGAGCAGTACTTC; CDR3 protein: CASLQTGSSYEQYF
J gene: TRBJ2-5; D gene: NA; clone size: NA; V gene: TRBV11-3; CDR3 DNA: TGTGCCAGCAGTGGGGACTTAAGGGGAGAGACCCAGTACTTC; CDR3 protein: CASSGDLRGETQYF
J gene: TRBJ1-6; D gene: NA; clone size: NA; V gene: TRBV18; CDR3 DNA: TGTGCCAGCTCAGCACTCTCAGGGAGCAATTCACCCCTCCACTTT; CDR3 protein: CASSALSGSNSPLHF
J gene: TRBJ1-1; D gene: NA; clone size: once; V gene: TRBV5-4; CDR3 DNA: TGTGCCAGCAGCTTGGAGGTGGTAGGTGAAGCTTTCTTT; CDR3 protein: CASSLEVVGEAFF